A single sample is the source of the 18 T cell receptor beta chains below, sequenced in a study of patients and donors after allogeneic stem cell transplantation. TCRdb re-derived calls from the RT-PCR reads in MiXCR, one entry per CDR3 protein. Here the sample spans 920,000 or so distinct CDR3 sequences, roughly 17% being singletons. The material sequenced was blood, either unsorted or a sorted T cell fraction (not recorded which). These TCRs come from a human donor who was either an allogeneic HSCT recipient or a stem cell or donor lymphocyte infusion donor (not recorded which). It is not recorded whose cells these are; they may come from a transplant donor.

In its sample, this clonotype was seen many times. The chain links TRBV24-1 to TRBJ2-1, with D uncertain. The CDR3 runs 13 residues. The germline CDR1 and CDR2 sequences are KGHDR and SFDVKD. V was trimmed by 0 bases and J by 7 bases, leaving 6 bases between them. CDR3 bases: TGTGCCACCAGTGATTTGGGGGTTAATGAGCAGTTCTTC. Its protein is CATSDLGVNEQFF.

The table lists this clonotype with a few counts. The chain couples TRBV9 to TRBJ2-7; 9 bases are shared with TRBD1. Germline trimming cut 4 bases from V and 0 bases from J; bases unmatched to any gene: 14. CDR1 and CDR2 (germline): SGDLS, YYNGEE. This CDR3 comprises 18 residues. The chain's CDR3 is CASSLAWGSGQGSYEQYF. Written as DNA, the CDR3 is TGTGCCAGCAGCCTCGCCTGGGGTTCGGGACAGGGCTCCTACGAGCAGTACTTC.

The chain uses TRBV2 and TRBJ2-6; TRBD1 is a possible D gene (5 bases). Trimming removed 8 bases at V and 1 base at J, with 9 bases between. The CDR3 has 14 amino acids. CDR1 and CDR2 from the germline V gene are SNHLY and FYNNEI. Here the CDR3 DNA reads TGTGCCAGCCAAGACAGTTCTGGGGCCAACGTCCTGACTTTC. Protein: CASQDSSGANVLTF.

The table lists this clonotype with many counts. The chain has TRBV29-1 and TRBJ1-2; D is possibly TRBD1 (6 bases). Germline values: CDR1 SQVTM, CDR2 ANQGSEA. The CDR3 covers 12 residues. Trimming removed 6 bases at V and 1 base at J, with 9 bases between. The CDR3 bases are TGCAGCGTCCCGGACAGTAACTATGGCTACACCTTC. Its protein product is CSVPDSNYGYTF.

The chain links TRBV7-2 to TRBJ2-3; 9 bases line up with TRBD2. The trim removed 10 bases at V and 4 bases at J, leaving 12 bases unmatched. Germline CDR1 reads SGHTA; CDR2 reads FQGNSA. This CDR3 has 15 amino acids. The CDR3 spells CAITERGALSDTQYF. CDR3 DNA sequence: TGTGCCATAACAGAGCGGGGGGCCCTCTCAGATACGCAGTATTTT.

The genes are TRBV5-1 and TRBJ2-7; D is unresolved. Germline assignment: CDR1 SGHRS and CDR2 YFSETQ. V was trimmed by 6 bases and J by 5 bases, leaving 15 bases between them. CDR3 size: 13 residues. This CDR3 reads CASKLRTTDEQYF. In nucleotides, the CDR3 is TGCGCCAGCAAGTTACGAACCACCGACGAGCAGTACTTC. Filled out from reference TRBV5-1 and TRBJ2-7, the complete variable domain reads KAGVTQTPRYLIKTRGQQVTLSCSPISGHRSVSWYQQTPGQGLQFLFEYFSETQRNKGNFPGRFSGRQFSNSRSEMNVSTLELGDSALYLCASKLRTTDEQYFGPGTRLTVT.

This clonotype came up many times. The V call is TRBV12-3 or TRBV12-4, the J call TRBJ2-7; TRBD1 matches at 10 bases. This CDR3 comprises 15 residues. Trimming took 5 bases from V and 2 from J; bases not matched to a gene: 6. As DNA, the CDR3 is TGTGCCAGCAGTCTCCGGGACAGGGGACCCTACGAGCAGTACTTC. This translates into CASSLRDRGPYEQYF.

This chain connects TRBV9 to TRBJ2-7; weak D call: TRBD2 (6 bases). V lost 8 bases to trimming and J lost 5 bases, with 17 bases between them. The CDR3 extends over 13 amino acids. Germline V lookup: CDR1 SGDLS, CDR2 YYNGEE. The CDR3 is CASGGQSSDEQYF. The DNA for the CDR3 is TGTGCCAGTGGAGGGCAGTCCTCTGACGAGCAGTACTTC.

In this sample, this clonotype turned up many times. The V and J genes are TRBV12-3 or TRBV12-4 and TRBJ1-6; 9 bases fit TRBD1. The CDR3 spans 14 residues. With 5 bases clipped from V and 8 bases from J, the junction kept 4 bases outside the gene matches. The CDR3 region is CASSLRDRDSPLHF. Written as DNA, the CDR3 is TGTGCCAGCAGTCTCCGGGACAGGGATTCACCCCTCCACTTT.

This clonotype was observed many times. The rearrangement joins TRBV20-1 to TRBJ2-2; weak D call: TRBD1 (5 bases). The V gene's germline CDR1 is DFQATT and CDR2 SNEGSKA (reference sequence). CDR3 size: 13 residues. The V and J ends lost 4 bases and 1 base respectively, with 7 bases between them. The CDR3 loop reads CSATDRNTGELFF. The CDR3 DNA sequence: TGCAGTGCTACCGACAGGAACACCGGGGAGCTGTTTTTT.

At least ten counts were recorded for this clonotype. The chain uses TRBV5-1 and TRBJ2-7, with TRBD1 as a possible D gene (6 bases). Trimming removed 2 bases at V and 3 bases at J, with 12 bases between. The CDR3 has 14 amino acids. In germline, CDR1 is SGHRS, CDR2 YFSETQ. The CDR3 reads CASSLDTGSYEQYF. CDR3 nucleotide sequence: TGCGCCAGCAGCTTAGACACAGGGAGCTACGAGCAGTACTTC.

Only a few counts were recorded for this clonotype. The chain combines TRBV20-1 with TRBJ2-2, with D hard to call. CDR1 and CDR2 from the germline V gene are DFQATT and SNEGSKA (reference sequence). The CDR3 consists of 15 residues. V gave up 5 bases and J gave up 7 bases, with 20 bases separating them. CDR3 loop: CSAETGPLVGGELFF. CDR3 bases: TGCAGTGCTGAAACCGGGCCCTTGGTTGGCGGGGAGCTGTTTTTT.

This clonotype was counted a few times. This chain uses TRBV7-9 with TRBJ1-3; 9 bases are a match to TRBD1. Germline V gives CDR1 SEHNR, CDR2 FQNEAQ (reference sequence). V gave up 6 bases and J gave up 3 bases; unmatched junction bases: 6. CDR3 size: 15 residues. The DNA for the CDR3 is TGTGCCAGCAGTTACACAGGGGGCTTTGGAAACACCATATATTTT. Protein sequence: CASSYTGGFGNTIYF.

This clonotype was observed a few times. The gene calls are TRBV30 and TRBJ2-7; 9 nucleotides match TRBD1. The length of the CDR3 is 14 residues. V gave up 0 bases and J gave up 6 bases; unmatched junction bases: 6. CDR1 GTSNPN and CDR2 SVGIG come from the germline V gene (reference sequence). The CDR3 region has the DNA TGTGCCTGGAGTGTAAGGGACAGGGACTCCGAGCAGTACTTC. Its protein is CAWSVRDRDSEQYF.

The rearrangement uses TRBV5-6 and TRBJ2-1; D gene unclear. Germline assignment: CDR1 SGHDT and CDR2 YYEEEE. CDR3 length: 15 amino acids. The ends were cut back, 0 bases at V and 6 bases at J, with 13 bases in the middle. CDR3 protein: CASSLVVAKPNEQFF. The CDR3 nucleotides read TGTGCCAGCAGCTTGGTTGTAGCTAAACCCAATGAGCAGTTCTTC.

The CDR3, as DNA: TGTGCCACCAGCATAACCCGCCGAGTGAATGAGCAGTTCTTC. It encodes CATSITRRVNEQFF. The chain recombines TRBV15 with TRBJ2-1, with D unclear. Germline V CDR1 and CDR2: LNHNV, YYDKDF (reference sequence). Trimming removed 4 bases from V and 7 bases from J, with 14 bases in between. The CDR3 spans 14 residues.

This clonotype has just a few counts. The chain employs TRBV5-1 and TRBJ2-3, with TRBD2 identical over 15 bases. J was trimmed by 1 base and V by 3 bases; bases with no gene match: 6. Germline V gene data show CDR1 as SGHRS and CDR2 as YFSETQ. The CDR3 has 18 residues. The CDR3 DNA reads TGCGCCAGCAGCTCTGGACTAGCGGGGGGGCCTGGCACAGATACGCAGTATTTT. Encoded protein: CASSSGLAGGPGTDTQYF.

In this sample, this clonotype turned up a few times. The rearrangement joins TRBV20-1 to TRBJ1-6; no clear D. CDR3 length: 15 amino acids. The V gene lost 2 bases and the J gene lost 5 bases, with 13 bases spanning the gap. The germline CDR1 and CDR2 sequences are DFQATT and SNEGSKA (reference sequence). In DNA form, the CDR3 reads TGCAGTGCTAGAACTCGGAACACCAATAATTCACCCCTCCACTTT. This codes for CSARTRNTNNSPLHF.